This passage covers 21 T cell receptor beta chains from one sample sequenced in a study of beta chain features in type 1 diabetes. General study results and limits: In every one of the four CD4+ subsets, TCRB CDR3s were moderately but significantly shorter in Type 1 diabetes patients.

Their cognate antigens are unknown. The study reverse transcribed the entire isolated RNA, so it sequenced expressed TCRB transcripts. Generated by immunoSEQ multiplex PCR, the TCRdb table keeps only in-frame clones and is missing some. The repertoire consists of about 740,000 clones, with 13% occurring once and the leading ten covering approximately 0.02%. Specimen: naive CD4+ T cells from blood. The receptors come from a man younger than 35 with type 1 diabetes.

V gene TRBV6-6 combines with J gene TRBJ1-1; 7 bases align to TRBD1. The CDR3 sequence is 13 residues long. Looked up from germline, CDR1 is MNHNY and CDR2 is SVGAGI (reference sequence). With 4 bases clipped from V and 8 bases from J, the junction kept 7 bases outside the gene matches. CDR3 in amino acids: CASSSRQGKEAFF. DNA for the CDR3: TGTGCCAGCAGTTCACGACAGGGAAAGGAAGCTTTCTTT.

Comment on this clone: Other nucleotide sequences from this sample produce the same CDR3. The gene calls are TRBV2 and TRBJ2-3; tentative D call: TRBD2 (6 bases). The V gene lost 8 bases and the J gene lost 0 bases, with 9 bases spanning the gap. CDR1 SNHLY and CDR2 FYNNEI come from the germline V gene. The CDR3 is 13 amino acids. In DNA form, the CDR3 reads TGTGCCAGCCGGGCGGGGAGCACAGATACGCAGTATTTT. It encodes CASRAGSTDTQYF.

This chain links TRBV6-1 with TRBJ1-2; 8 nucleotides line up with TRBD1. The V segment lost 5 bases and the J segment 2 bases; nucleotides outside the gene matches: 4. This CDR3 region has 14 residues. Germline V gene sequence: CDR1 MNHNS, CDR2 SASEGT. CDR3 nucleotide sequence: TGTGCCAGCAGTCGGACAGGGACCAACTATGGCTACACCTTC. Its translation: CASSRTGTNYGYTF.

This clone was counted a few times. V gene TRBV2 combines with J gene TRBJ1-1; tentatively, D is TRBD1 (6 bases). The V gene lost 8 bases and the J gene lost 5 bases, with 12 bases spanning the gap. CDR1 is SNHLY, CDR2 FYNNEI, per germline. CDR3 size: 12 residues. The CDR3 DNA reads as TGTGCCAGCGCACAGGGAGTGACTGAAGCTTTCTTT. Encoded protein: CASAQGVTEAFF. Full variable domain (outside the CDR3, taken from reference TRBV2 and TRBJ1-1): EPEVTQTPSHQVTQMGQEVILRCVPISNHLYFYWYRQILGQKVEFLVSFYNNEISEKSEIFDDQFSVERPDGSNFTLKIRSTKLEDSAMYFCASAQGVTEAFFGQGTRLTVV.

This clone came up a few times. The CDR3 coding sequence is TGCACCAGCAGCCGTCCGACAAATCAGCCCCAGCATTTT. Protein product: CTSSRPTNQPQHF. The chain employs TRBV1 and TRBJ1-5; the D call TRBD1 from the table was never checked on the DNA. TRBV1 is assigned pseudogene status. This CDR3 is 13 amino acids long.

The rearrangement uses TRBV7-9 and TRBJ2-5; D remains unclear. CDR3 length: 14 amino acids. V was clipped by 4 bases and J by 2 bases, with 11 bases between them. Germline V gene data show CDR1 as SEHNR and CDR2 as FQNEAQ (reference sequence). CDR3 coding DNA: TGTGCCAGCAGCTCCACGACCTTTCAAGAGACCCAGTACTTC. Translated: CASSSTTFQETQYF. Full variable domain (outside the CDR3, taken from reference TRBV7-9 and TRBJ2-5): DTGVSQNPRHKITKRGQNVTFRCDPISEHNRLYWYRQTLGQGPEFLTYFQNEAQLEKSRLLSDRFSAERPKGSFSTLEIQRTEQGDSAMYLCASSSTTFQETQYFGPGTRLLVL.

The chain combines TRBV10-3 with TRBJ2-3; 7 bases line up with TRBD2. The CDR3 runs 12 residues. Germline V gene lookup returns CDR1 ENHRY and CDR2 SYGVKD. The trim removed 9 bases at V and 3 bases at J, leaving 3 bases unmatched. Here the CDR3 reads CAMKRETDTQYF. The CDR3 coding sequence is TGTGCCATGAAGCGGGAAACAGATACGCAGTATTTT.

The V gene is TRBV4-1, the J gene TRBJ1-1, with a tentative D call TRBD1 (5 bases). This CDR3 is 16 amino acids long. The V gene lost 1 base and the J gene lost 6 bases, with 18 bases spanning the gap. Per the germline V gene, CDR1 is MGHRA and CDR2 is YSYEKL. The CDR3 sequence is CASSQVGAGFGAEAFF. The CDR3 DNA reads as TGCGCCAGCAGCCAAGTAGGGGCGGGCTTCGGGGCTGAAGCTTTCTTT.

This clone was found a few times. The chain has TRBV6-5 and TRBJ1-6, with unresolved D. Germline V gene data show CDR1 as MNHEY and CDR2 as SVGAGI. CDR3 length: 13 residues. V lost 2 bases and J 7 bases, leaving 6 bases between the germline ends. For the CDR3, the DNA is TGTGCCAGCAGTTACGTGGGCAATTCACCCCTCCACTTT. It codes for CASSYVGNSPLHF.

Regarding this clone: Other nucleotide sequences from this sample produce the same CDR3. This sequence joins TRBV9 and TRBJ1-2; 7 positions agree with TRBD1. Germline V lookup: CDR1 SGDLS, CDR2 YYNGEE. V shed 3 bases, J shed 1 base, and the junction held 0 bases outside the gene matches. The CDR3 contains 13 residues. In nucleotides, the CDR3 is TGTGCCAGCAGCGGACAGGGTAACTATGGCTACACCTTC. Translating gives CASSGQGNYGYTF.

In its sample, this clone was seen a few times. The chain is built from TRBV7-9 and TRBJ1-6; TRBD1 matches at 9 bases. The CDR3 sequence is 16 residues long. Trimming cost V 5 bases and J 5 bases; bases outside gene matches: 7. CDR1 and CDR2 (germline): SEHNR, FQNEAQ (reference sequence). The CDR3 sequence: CASSVQGASDNSPLHF. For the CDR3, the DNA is TGTGCCAGCAGCGTACAGGGGGCTTCAGATAATTCACCCCTCCACTTT.

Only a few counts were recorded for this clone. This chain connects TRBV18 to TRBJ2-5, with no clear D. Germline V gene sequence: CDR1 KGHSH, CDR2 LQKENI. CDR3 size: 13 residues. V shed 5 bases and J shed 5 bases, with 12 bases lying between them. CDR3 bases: TGTGCCAGCTCATTGGACGCACGGGAGACCCAGTACTTC. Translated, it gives CASSLDARETQYF.

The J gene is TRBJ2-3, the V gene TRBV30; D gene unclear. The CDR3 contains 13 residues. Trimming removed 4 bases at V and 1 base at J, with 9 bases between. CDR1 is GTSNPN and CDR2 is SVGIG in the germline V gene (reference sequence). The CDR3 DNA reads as TGTGCCTGGAATACGGAAGGCACAGATACGCAGTATTTT. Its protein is CAWNTEGTDTQYF.

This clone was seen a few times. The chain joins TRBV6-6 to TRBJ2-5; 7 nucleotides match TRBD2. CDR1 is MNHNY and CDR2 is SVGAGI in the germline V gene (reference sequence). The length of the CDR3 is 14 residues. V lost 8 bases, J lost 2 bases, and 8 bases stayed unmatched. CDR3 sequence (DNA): TGTGCCAGCCGAACCCGGGGGGTTCAAGAGACCCAGTACTTC. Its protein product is CASRTRGVQETQYF.

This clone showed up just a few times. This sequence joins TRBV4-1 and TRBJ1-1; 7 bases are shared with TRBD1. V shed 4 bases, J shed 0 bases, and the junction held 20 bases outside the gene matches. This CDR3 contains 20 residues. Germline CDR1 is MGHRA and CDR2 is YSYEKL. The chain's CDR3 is CASSPRGYRGIPPVNTEAFF. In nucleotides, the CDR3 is TGCGCCAGCAGCCCAAGAGGGTACAGGGGAATCCCCCCGGTGAACACTGAAGCTTTCTTT.

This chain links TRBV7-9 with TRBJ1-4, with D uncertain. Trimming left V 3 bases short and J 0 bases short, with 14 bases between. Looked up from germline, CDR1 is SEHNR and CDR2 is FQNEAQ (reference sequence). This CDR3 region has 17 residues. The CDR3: CASSLGRNIATNEKLFF. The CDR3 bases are TGTGCCAGCAGCTTGGGCAGAAACATTGCAACTAATGAAAAACTGTTTTTT.

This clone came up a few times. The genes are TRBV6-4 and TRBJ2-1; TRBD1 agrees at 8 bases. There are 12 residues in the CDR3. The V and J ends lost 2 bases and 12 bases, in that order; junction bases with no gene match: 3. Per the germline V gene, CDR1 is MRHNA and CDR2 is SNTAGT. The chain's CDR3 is CASSDPGTGQFF. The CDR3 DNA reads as TGTGCCAGCAGTGACCCCGGGACAGGGCAGTTCTTC.

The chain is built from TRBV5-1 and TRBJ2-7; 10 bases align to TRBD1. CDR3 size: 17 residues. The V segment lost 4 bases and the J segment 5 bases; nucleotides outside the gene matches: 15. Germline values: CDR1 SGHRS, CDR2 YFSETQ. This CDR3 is CASSRGYMGTGANEQYF. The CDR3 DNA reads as TGCGCCAGCAGCCGAGGGTACATGGGGACAGGGGCGAACGAGCAGTACTTC.

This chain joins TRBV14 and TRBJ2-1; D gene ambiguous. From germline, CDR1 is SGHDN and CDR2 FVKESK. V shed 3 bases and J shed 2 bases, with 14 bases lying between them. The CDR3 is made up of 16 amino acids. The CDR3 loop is CASSQTRNAPYNEQFF. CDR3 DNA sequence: TGTGCCAGCAGCCAGACACGGAATGCCCCCTACAATGAGCAGTTCTTC.

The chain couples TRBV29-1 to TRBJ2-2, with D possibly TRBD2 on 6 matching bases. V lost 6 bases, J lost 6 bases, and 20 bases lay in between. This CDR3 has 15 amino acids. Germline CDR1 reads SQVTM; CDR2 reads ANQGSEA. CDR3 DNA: TGCAGCGTCGGGACTTCCAGCCTCATCGCCGGGGAGCTGTTTTTT. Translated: CSVGTSSLIAGELFF.

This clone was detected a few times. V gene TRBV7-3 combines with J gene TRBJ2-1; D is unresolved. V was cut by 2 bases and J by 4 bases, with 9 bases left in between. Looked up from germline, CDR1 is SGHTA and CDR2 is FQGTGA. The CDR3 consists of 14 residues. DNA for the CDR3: TGTGCCAGCAGCTTAGCGGCGGCATACAATGAGCAGTTCTTC. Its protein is CASSLAAAYNEQFF.